Presented here are 26 T cell receptor beta chains from one specimen sequenced in a study of control samples from healthy donors and cancer patients. Sequencing was performed with immunoSEQ multiplex PCR; in TCRdb, only in-frame clones are kept and a portion is missing. The profile shows 120,000 or so clones, about nine tenths of them singletons. The sample comprised blood. Receptors were obtained from a man in his forties or fifties in good health.

The rearrangement joins TRBV7-9 to TRBJ1-1, with D unresolved. The germline V and J ends were trimmed by 1 base and 5 bases, with 8 bases remaining between them. Germline V gene data show CDR1 as SEHNR and CDR2 as FQNEAQ (reference sequence). The CDR3 has 13 amino acids. The CDR3 bases are TGTGCCAGCAGCTTAGACAAAGGGACTGAAGCTTTCTTT. It specifies CASSLDKGTEAFF.

The J gene is TRBJ2-4, the V gene TRBV7-2; the D call may be TRBD1 or TRBD2 (5 bases each). Germline V gene data show CDR1 as SGHTA and CDR2 as FQGNSA. V was cut by 1 base and J by 12 bases, with 13 bases left in between. CDR3 length: 13 residues. In DNA, the CDR3 is TGTGCCAGCAGCTTAGAGGTTCGGGGCCATCAGTACTTC. Protein sequence: CASSLEVRGHQYF.

This chain connects TRBV7-2 to TRBJ2-3; TRBD2 agrees at 10 bases. Germline V lookup: CDR1 SGHTA, CDR2 FQGNSA. The CDR3 runs to 16 residues. The junction had 3 bases not matched to a gene; V was cut back by 3 bases and J by 0 bases. Here the CDR3 reads CASSFRLAGSTDTQYF. CDR3 nucleotides: TGTGCCAGCAGCTTCAGACTAGCGGGTAGCACAGATACGCAGTATTTT.

This chain joins TRBV6-6 and TRBJ1-3, with 9 bases lining up with TRBD1. The ends lost 6 bases at V and 3 bases at J; junction bases unmatched: 6. CDR3 length: 15 residues. In germline, CDR1 is MNHNY, CDR2 SVGAGI (reference sequence). CDR3 in amino acids: CASRGQGNRGNTIYF. The CDR3 coding sequence is TGTGCCAGCAGGGGACAGGGAAATCGTGGAAACACCATATATTTT.

This sequence joins TRBV7-2 and TRBJ2-1, with TRBD1 matching 9 bases. This CDR3 spans 13 amino acids. V lost 3 bases, J lost 9 bases, and 3 bases stayed unmatched. Germline loops: CDR1 SGHTA, CDR2 FQGNSA. In DNA, the CDR3 is TGTGCCAGCAGCTTTACAGGGGGCAGTGAGCAGTTCTTC. This gives the protein CASSFTGGSEQFF.

The genes are TRBV20-1 and TRBJ2-3; no firm D call. Trimming took 5 bases from V and 5 from J, leaving 5 bases between them. The CDR3 covers 10 residues. Germline V gives CDR1 DFQATT, CDR2 SNEGSKA (reference sequence). The CDR3, as DNA: TGCAGTGCTTCGGGAGATACGCAGTATTTT. Its translation is CSASGDTQYF.

The chain combines TRBV12-3 or TRBV12-4 with TRBJ2-1; D gene unclear. V gave up 10 bases and J gave up 6 bases, with 16 bases separating them. CDR3 length: 13 amino acids. For the CDR3, the DNA is TGTGCCACCGCAAAGTTTAATCGCAATGAGCAGTTCTTC. Translating it yields CATAKFNRNEQFF.

This rearrangement joins TRBV19 to TRBJ1-2; D gene unclear. The CDR3 runs to 12 residues. V lost 6 bases, J lost 2 bases, and 7 bases lay in between. Germline CDR1 reads LNHDA; CDR2 reads SQIVND (reference sequence). The CDR3 DNA is TGTGCCAGTAGAGGACTGAACTATGGCTACACCTTC. Protein product: CASRGLNYGYTF. Full variable domain (missing parts from reference TRBV19 and TRBJ1-2): DGGITQSPKYLFRKEGQNVTLSCEQNLNHDAMYWYRQDPGQGLRLIYYSQIVNDFQKGDIAEGYSVSREKKESFPLTVTSAQKNPTAFYLCASRGLNYGYTFGSGTRLTVV.

As for this clone: Other DNA sequences in this sample translate to the same CDR3. The rearrangement uses TRBV18 and TRBJ1-2; unclear D gene. V lost 3 bases to trimming and J lost 8 bases, with 10 bases between them. This CDR3 region has 12 residues. Germline CDR1 is KGHSH and CDR2 is LQKENI. Here the CDR3 reads CASSPSGNGYTF. The CDR3, as DNA: TGTGCCAGCTCACCCTCGGGAAACGGCTACACCTTC.

The rearrangement joins TRBV4-3 to TRBJ2-7; D gene ambiguous. V was clipped by 0 bases and J by 0 bases, with 12 bases between them. The CDR3 is 16 residues long. Germline loops: CDR1 LGHNA, CDR2 YSLEER. For the CDR3, the DNA is TGCGCCAGCAGCCAAGAAGCTGTGCCAAGCTCCTACGAGCAGTACTTC. Translation gives CASSQEAVPSSYEQYF.

The genes are TRBV12-3 or TRBV12-4 and TRBJ1-1; no clear D. V lost 0 bases and J lost 6, with 8 bases in between. The CDR3 runs to 13 residues. The chain's CDR3 is CASSLANRAEAFF. The CDR3, as DNA: TGTGCCAGCAGTTTAGCAAACCGAGCTGAAGCTTTCTTT.

The genes are TRBV12-3 or TRBV12-4 and TRBJ2-1; D gene uncertain. V dropped 1 base and J dropped 9 bases, with 7 bases sitting between them. The CDR3 consists of 12 residues. The CDR3, as DNA: TGTGCCAGCAGTTTAGAATCCCGTGAGCAGTTCTTC. This sequence encodes CASSLESREQFF.

This chain links TRBV29-1 with TRBJ1-2; D perhaps matches TRBD1 (5 bases). Trimming stripped 6 bases from V and 0 bases from J, with 11 bases between. Germline V lookup: CDR1 SQVTM, CDR2 ANQGSEA. The CDR3 has 13 amino acids. CDR3 sequence (DNA): TGCAGCGTCCCCACAGGAGCTAACTATGGCTACACCTTC. Translation: CSVPTGANYGYTF.

This clone was counted a single time. The identical CDR3 is also encoded by other nucleotide sequences in the sample. The chain uses TRBV12-3 or TRBV12-4 and TRBJ2-7; D remains ambiguous. V dropped 6 bases and J dropped 4 bases, with 7 bases sitting between them. The CDR3 loop spans 11 amino acids. In nucleotides, the CDR3 is TGTGCCAGCAGCCTCAATTACGAGCAGTACTTC. Translation gives CASSLNYEQYF.

This clone has only a few counts. The genes are TRBV4-3 and TRBJ2-7; D is uncertain. Germline V CDR1 and CDR2: LGHNA, YSLEER. The CDR3 is 14 amino acids. V was cut by 0 bases and J by 4 bases, with 10 bases left in between. For the CDR3, the DNA is TGCGCCAGCAGCCAAGATCTTCGGGTTTACGAGCAGTACTTC. Protein product: CASSQDLRVYEQYF.

The V call is TRBV6-2 or TRBV6-3, the J call TRBJ1-1; TRBD1 matches at 7 bases. There are 15 residues in the CDR3. The trim removed 0 bases at V and 6 bases at J, leaving 7 bases unmatched. Per germline, CDR1 MNHEY and CDR2 SVGEGT. The CDR3 loop reads CASSYSRRGPAEAFF. The CDR3 DNA sequence: TGTGCCAGCAGTTACTCGAGGAGGGGGCCAGCTGAAGCTTTCTTT.

V is TRBV6-1 and J is TRBJ1-2; unclear D gene. CDR3 size: 16 residues. V was trimmed by 3 bases and J by 3 bases, leaving 17 bases between them. Germline V CDR1 and CDR2: MNHNS, SASEGT. This CDR3 reads CASSDPGGFTHYGYTF. As DNA, the CDR3 is TGTGCCAGCAGTGACCCAGGAGGCTTTACACACTATGGCTACACCTTC.

The chain is built from TRBV2 and TRBJ2-5; D is unresolved. The ends were cut back, 5 bases at V and 3 bases at J, with 4 bases in the middle. CDR3 length equals 11 residues. Looked up from germline, CDR1 is SNHLY and CDR2 is FYNNEI. The CDR3 nucleotides are TGTGCCAGCAGTAAAAAAGAGACCCAGTACTTC. It specifies CASSKKETQYF. Filled out from reference TRBV2 and TRBJ2-5, the complete variable domain reads EPEVTQTPSHQVTQMGQEVILRCVPISNHLYFYWYRQILGQKVEFLVSFYNNEISEKSEIFDDQFSVERPDGSNFTLKIRSTKLEDSAMYFCASSKKETQYFGPGTRLLVL.

This chain links TRBV19 with TRBJ1-6, with TRBD1 matching 8 bases. The CDR3 contains 16 residues. The ends lost 8 bases at V and 3 bases at J; junction bases unmatched: 9. In germline, CDR1 is LNHDA, CDR2 SQIVND (reference sequence). The CDR3 protein is CASGRDRFFYNSPLHF. The CDR3 bases are TGTGCCAGTGGACGGGACAGGTTTTTCTATAATTCACCCCTCCACTTT.

The chain uses TRBV9 and TRBJ1-5; D ambiguous. V lost 4 bases to trimming and J lost 7 bases, with 18 bases between them. In germline, CDR1 is SGDLS, CDR2 YYNGEE. The CDR3 loop spans 15 amino acids. The CDR3 protein is CASSPTGSIDQPQHF. In DNA form, the CDR3 reads TGTGCCAGCAGCCCAACCGGGTCGATAGACCAGCCCCAGCATTTT.

The chain employs TRBV7-2 and TRBJ1-2; 8 bases align to TRBD1. Trimming cost V 1 base and J 7 bases; bases outside gene matches: 5. From germline, CDR1 is SGHTA and CDR2 FQGNSA. The CDR3 extends over 14 amino acids. The CDR3, as DNA: TGTGCCAGCAGCTTAGACAGGGGGTGGGGTGGCTACACCTTC. It encodes CASSLDRGWGGYTF.

This clone came up once. The V and J genes are TRBV6-4 and TRBJ2-6, with 7 bases matching TRBD1. The trim removed 6 bases at V and 0 bases at J, leaving 5 bases unmatched. The CDR3 extends over 16 amino acids. CDR1 is MRHNA and CDR2 is SNTAGT in the germline V gene. The CDR3, as DNA: TGTGCCAGCAGCGGACAGGCCACCTCTGGGGCCAACGTCCTGACTTTC. Protein product: CASSGQATSGANVLTF.

This chain links TRBV12-5 with TRBJ1-4, with TRBD1 matching over 8 bases. V dropped 2 bases and J dropped 2; count of bases not matched to a gene: 4. CDR1 and CDR2 from the germline V gene are LGHNT and FRNRAP. This CDR3 region has 16 residues. CDR3 sequence: CASGLTRTGTNEKLFF. The CDR3 DNA follows: TGTGCTAGTGGTTTGACCCGGACAGGGACTAATGAAAAACTGTTTTTT.

This clone appeared a single time. The V and J genes are TRBV5-6 and TRBJ1-2; 8 bases align to TRBD1. V was clipped by 3 bases and J by 2 bases; unmatched bases: 6. The CDR3 length is 15 residues. Germline V gives CDR1 SGHDT, CDR2 YYEEEE. As DNA, the CDR3 is TGTGCCAGCAGCTCCTTTGGACAGGGAAACTATGGCTACACCTTC. As protein: CASSSFGQGNYGYTF.

V is TRBV24-1 and J is TRBJ1-1; D not certain. Trimming took off 3 bases at V and 4 bases at J, with 11 bases between the two ends. Looked up from germline, CDR1 is KGHDR and CDR2 is SFDVKD. This CDR3 region has 14 residues. CDR3 sequence (DNA): TGTGCCACCAGTGATGGCCCGTCGAGCACTGAAGCTTTCTTT. Its translation: CATSDGPSSTEAFF.

V usage is TRBV3-1 (or the pseudogene TRBV3-2) and J usage is TRBJ2-2; D not certain. The CDR3 has 15 residues. From germline, CDR1 is LGHDT and CDR2 YNNKEL (reference sequence). Deletions cut 4 bases from V and 0 bases from J, with 9 bases between. CDR3 amino acids: CASSLSDTNTGELFF. CDR3 DNA: TGTGCCAGCAGCCTATCAGATACGAACACCGGGGAGCTGTTTTTT.